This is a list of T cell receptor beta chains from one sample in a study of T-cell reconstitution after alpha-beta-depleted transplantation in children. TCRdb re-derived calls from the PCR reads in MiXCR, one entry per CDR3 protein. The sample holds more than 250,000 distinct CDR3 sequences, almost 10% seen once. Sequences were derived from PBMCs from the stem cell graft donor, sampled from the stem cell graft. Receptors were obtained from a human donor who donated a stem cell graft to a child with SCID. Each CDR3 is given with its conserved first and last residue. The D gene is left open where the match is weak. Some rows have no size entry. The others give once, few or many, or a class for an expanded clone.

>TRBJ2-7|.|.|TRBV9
CASSVGGTHYEQYF
TGTGCCAGCAGCGTAGGAGGGACCCATTACGAGCAGTACTTC
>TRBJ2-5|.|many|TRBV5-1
CASSLNTQETQYF
TGCGCCAGCAGCTTAAACACCCAAGAGACCCAGTACTTC
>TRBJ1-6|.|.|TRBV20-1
CSAPGPLNSPLHF
TGCAGTGCTCCGGGCCCGCTTAATTCACCCCTCCACTTT
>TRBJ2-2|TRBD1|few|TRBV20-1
CSASHNRGSTGELFF
TGCAGTGCTAGCCATAACAGGGGAAGCACCGGGGAGCTGTTTTTT
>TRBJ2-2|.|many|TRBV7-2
CASSLAASNTGELFF
TGTGCCAGCAGCTTAGCAGCTTCGAACACCGGGGAGCTGTTTTTT
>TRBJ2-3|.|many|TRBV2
CASSEALTGRYTQYF
TGTGCCAGCAGTGAAGCGCTGACAGGACGCTATACGCAGTATTTT
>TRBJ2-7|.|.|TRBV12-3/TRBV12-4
CASSSPRDPYEQYF
TGTGCCAGCAGTTCCCCCAGGGACCCCTACGAGCAGTACTTC
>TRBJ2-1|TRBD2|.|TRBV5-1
CASSTAGTYNEQFF
TGCGCCAGCAGCACAGCGGGGACCTACAATGAGCAGTTCTTC
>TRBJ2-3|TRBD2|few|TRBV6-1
CASRHVGGTDTQYF
TGTGCCAGCAGACACGTGGGGGGGACAGATACGCAGTATTTT
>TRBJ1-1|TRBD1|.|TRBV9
CASSRDRGTTEAFF
TGTGCCAGCAGCCGGGACAGGGGGACGACTGAAGCTTTCTTT
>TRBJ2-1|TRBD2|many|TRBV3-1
CASSQQKLAGGYYNEQFF
TGTGCCAGCAGCCAACAAAAACTAGCGGGGGGATACTACAATGAGCAGTTCTTC
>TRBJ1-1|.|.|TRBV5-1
CASSREIDTEAFF
TGCGCCAGCAGTCGGGAAATTGACACTGAAGCTTTCTTT
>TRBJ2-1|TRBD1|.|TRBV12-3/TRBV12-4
CASSSQGQGALNEQFF
TGTGCCAGCAGTTCGCAGGGACAGGGGGCTTTGAATGAGCAGTTCTTC
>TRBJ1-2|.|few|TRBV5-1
CASSLEGMRSYGYTF
TGCGCCAGCAGCTTGGAAGGGATGCGGAGCTATGGCTACACCTTC
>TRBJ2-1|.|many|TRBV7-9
CASSFLDNEQFF
TGTGCCAGCAGCTTTCTAGACAATGAGCAGTTCTTC
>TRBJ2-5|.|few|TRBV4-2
CASSQEGQTQETQYF
TGTGCCAGCAGCCAAGAAGGCCAGACCCAAGAGACCCAGTACTTC
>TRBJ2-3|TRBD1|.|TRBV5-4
CASSLEGQWSTDTQYF
TGTGCCAGCAGCTTGGAGGGACAGTGGAGCACAGATACGCAGTATTTT
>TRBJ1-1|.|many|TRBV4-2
CASSPDTTNTEAFF
TGTGCCAGCAGCCCGGACACCACGAACACTGAAGCTTTCTTT
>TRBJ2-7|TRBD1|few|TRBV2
CASSIGTEAGEQYF
TGTGCCAGCAGTATCGGGACAGAGGCTGGCGAGCAGTACTTC
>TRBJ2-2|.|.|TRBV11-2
CASSLGAGTGELFF
TGTGCCAGCAGCTTAGGGGCTGGGACCGGGGAGCTGTTTTTT
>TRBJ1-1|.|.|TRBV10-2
CASSDKGRGTEAFF
TGCGCCAGCAGTGACAAGGGGAGGGGGACTGAAGCTTTCTTT
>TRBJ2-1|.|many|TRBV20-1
CSAADRWDNEQFF
TGCAGTGCGGCCGACAGGTGGGACAATGAGCAGTTCTTC
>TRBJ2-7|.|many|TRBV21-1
CASSKNPLTTYEQYF
TGTGCCAGCAGCAAAAACCCTCTGACTACCTACGAGCAGTACTTC
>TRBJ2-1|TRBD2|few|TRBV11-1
CASSSTGLAGIPGSYNEQFF
TGTGCCAGCAGCTCGACCGGACTAGCGGGGATACCGGGCTCCTACAATGAGCAGTTCTTC
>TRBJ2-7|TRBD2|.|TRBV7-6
CASSLTSGVPEQYF
TGTGCCAGCAGCTTGACTAGCGGGGTCCCCGAGCAGTACTTC
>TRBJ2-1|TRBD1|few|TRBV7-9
CASSLGDRGPYNEQFF
TGTGCCAGCAGCTTAGGAGACAGGGGACCCTACAATGAGCAGTTCTTC
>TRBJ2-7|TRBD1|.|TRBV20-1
CSASGTGSGEQYF
TGCAGTGCTAGTGGGACAGGGTCGGGTGAGCAGTACTTC
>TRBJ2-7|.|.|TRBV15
CATSRDVASGEQYF
TGTGCCACCAGCAGAGATGTGGCCTCGGGCGAGCAGTACTTC
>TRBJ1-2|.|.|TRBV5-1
CASSLGRNGYTF
TGCGCCAGCAGCCTTGGGAGAAATGGCTACACCTTC
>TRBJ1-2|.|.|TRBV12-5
CASGLSGNYGYTF
TGTGCTAGTGGTCTGTCGGGAAACTATGGCTACACCTTC
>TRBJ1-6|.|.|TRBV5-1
CASSLTRQASSYNSPLHF
TGCGCCAGCAGCTTGACGAGACAGGCGAGCTCCTATAATTCACCCCTCCACTTT
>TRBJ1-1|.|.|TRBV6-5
CASRNGQNTEAFF
TGTGCCAGCAGAAATGGACAAAACACTGAAGCTTTCTTT
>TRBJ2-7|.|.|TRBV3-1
CASSQDLREQYF
TGTGCCAGCAGCCAAGATCTCCGCGAGCAGTACTTC
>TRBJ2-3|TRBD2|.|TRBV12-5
CASGLPLSGGAGDTQYF
TGTGCTAGTGGTTTGCCCCTCAGCGGGGGGGCTGGAGATACGCAGTATTTT
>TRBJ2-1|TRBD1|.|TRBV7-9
CASSLGQGAYYNEQFF
TGTGCCAGCAGCTTGGGCCAGGGGGCTTACTACAATGAGCAGTTCTTC
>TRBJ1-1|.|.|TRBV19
CASSIDQGKAFF
TGTGCCAGTAGTATAGATCAGGGTAAAGCTTTCTTT
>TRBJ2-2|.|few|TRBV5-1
CASSLVGATGELFF
TGCGCCAGCAGCTTGGTTGGGGCTACCGGGGAGCTGTTTTTT
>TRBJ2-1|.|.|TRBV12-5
CASGFRNEQFF
TGTGCTAGTGGTTTCCGCAATGAGCAGTTCTTC
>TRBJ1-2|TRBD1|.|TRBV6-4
CASRPGDRSYYGYTF
TGTGCCAGCAGGCCGGGGGACAGGTCCTACTATGGCTACACCTTC
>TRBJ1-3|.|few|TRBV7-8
CASSLEIGAGRSGNTIYF
TGTGCCAGCAGCTTAGAAATCGGGGCAGGGCGCTCTGGAAACACCATATATTTT
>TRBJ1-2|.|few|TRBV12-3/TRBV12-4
CASSYENYGYTF
TGTGCCAGCAGTTATGAGAACTATGGCTACACCTTC
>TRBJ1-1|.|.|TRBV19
CASSMVGDEAFF
TGTGCCAGTAGTATGGTTGGGGATGAAGCTTTCTTT
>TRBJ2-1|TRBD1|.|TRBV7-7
CASSLAQGNDEQFF
TGTGCTAGCAGCTTAGCACAGGGGAACGATGAGCAGTTCTTC
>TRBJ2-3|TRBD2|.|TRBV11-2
CASSLSGGVGSTQYF
TGTGCCAGCAGCCTCAGTGGGGGGGTTGGGAGTACGCAGTATTTT
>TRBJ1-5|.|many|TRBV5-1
CASSFRYLVGNQPQHF
TGCGCCAGCAGCTTTCGGTATCTGGTGGGCAATCAGCCCCAGCATTTT
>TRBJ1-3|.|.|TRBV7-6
CASSGRNTIYF
TGTGCCAGCTCCGGTAGAAACACCATATATTTT
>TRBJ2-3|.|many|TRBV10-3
CAISESPVTSTDTQYF
TGTGCCATCAGTGAGTCGCCGGTTACTAGCACAGATACGCAGTATTTT
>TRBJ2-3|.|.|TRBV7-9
CASSSWSFTDTQYF
TGTGCCAGCAGCTCTTGGTCATTCACAGATACGCAGTATTTT
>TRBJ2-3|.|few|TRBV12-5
CASGSPLDSSTDTQYF
TGTGCTAGTGGTTCACCATTGGACTCTAGCACAGATACGCAGTATTTT
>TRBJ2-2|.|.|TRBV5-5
CASSLRGTANTGELFF
TGTGCCAGCAGCTTGCGGGGTACAGCGAACACCGGGGAGCTGTTTTTT
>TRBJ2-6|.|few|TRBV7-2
CASSLMTGTLTF
TGTGCCAGCAGCTTAATGACCGGGACCCTGACTTTC
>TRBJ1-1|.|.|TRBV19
CASSIDNTEAFF
TGTGCCAGTAGTATAGATAACACTGAAGCTTTCTTT
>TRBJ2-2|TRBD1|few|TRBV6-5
CASSFPGTGNTGELFF
TGTGCCAGCAGTTTCCCCGGGACAGGGAACACCGGGGAGCTGTTTTTT
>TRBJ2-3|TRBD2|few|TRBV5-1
CASRLLAGTTDTQYF
TGCGCCAGCAGGCTTTTAGCGGGGACCACAGATACGCAGTATTTT
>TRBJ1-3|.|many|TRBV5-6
CASSLALGYGNTIYF
TGTGCCAGCAGCTTGGCACTGGGGTATGGAAACACCATATATTTT
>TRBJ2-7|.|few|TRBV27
CASSSPSQGDYEQYF
TGTGCCAGCAGTTCCCCTAGCCAGGGAGACTACGAGCAGTACTTC